The clone carrying this T cell receptor beta chain was seen a few times. Its antigen remains unidentified. Time point of the sample: persistent/refractory GD, antithyroid drugs over 5 years with positive TRAb. The authors made the TCR library using RNA they extracted from PBMCs. One endocrinology department in Xi'an, China, was where patients came from. iRepertoire HTBI primers and Arm-PCR of CDR3 regions built TCR beta libraries. Original processing notes: Sequenced samples collectively carried roughly 60 TRBV and 15 or so TRBJ segments. TCRdb analysed the multiplex PCR reads with MiXCR anew, one entry per CDR3 protein. These V and J calls derive from TCRdb rather than the authors' analysis. The top ten hold about a quarter of the sample, which has a few hundred thousand distinct CDR3 sequences, about 25% seen once. This entry belongs to a study of regulatory T cells in long-lasting Graves disease. In the study overall: A definition of persistent Graves' disease required over 5 years of antithyroid drugs plus positive TSH receptor antibodies.

Deletions cut 6 bases from V and 6 bases from J, with 12 bases between. Germline values: CDR1 MNHNS, CDR2 SASEGT. CDR3 size: 12 residues. Findings and limits, study-wide: There were preferences for TRBV28, TRBJ1-2 and TRBJ2-5 in persistent disease.

Sequenced here: peripheral blood mononuclear cells (PBMCs), sampled when the disease was refractory, from a patient treated with antithyroid drugs. The chain couples TRBV6-1 to TRBJ2-7; no firm D call. The TCR sequence derives from a female donor with Graves disease. The CDR3 spells CASSLHGAEQYF. As DNA, the CDR3 is TGTGCCAGCAGCTTACACGGTGCCGAGCAGTACTTC.